This paragraph reports one T cell receptor beta chain. The antigen is unknown. Both 60 Vbeta primers and 13 Jbeta primers went into the PCR. Produced via immunoSEQ multiplex PCR; TCRdb's table is partial and in-frame only. The sample consists of some 180,000 clones, 70% to 85% of them appearing once. The data originate from a study of cytomegalovirus exposure and HLA in healthy donors. Findings of the study overall: Across donors, presence/absence analyses took sequencing depth to be roughly uniform. In a later analysis, CMV-associated beta chains were mostly HLA-associated, it appeared.

The clonotype comes from a woman aged 25-40 years in good health and CMV-seropositive. Sample: PBMCs.

This CDR3 is CASSSYTGELFF. The CDR3 DNA is TGCGCCAGCAGCTCCTACACCGGGGAGCTGTTTTTT. J is TRBJ2-2 and V is TRBV5-1; no clear D. Germline lookup yields CDR1 SGHRS and CDR2 YFSETQ. The CDR3 is 12 amino acids. V lost 3 bases to trimming and J lost 3 bases, with 3 bases between them.